This TCR beta chain originates from a study of radiotherapy plus CTLA-4 blockade in lung cancer. Findings of the study overall: Among reported predictors of response, early blood T cell clone dynamics with interferon-beta performed best. TCR clones from tumors expanded in blood after radiotherapy plus ipilimumab.

As regards this clone: Its antigen is unknown.

Germline V CDR1 and CDR2: KGHSH, LQKENI. This CDR3 is built from 13 residues. V was pared by 6 bases and J by 8 bases, with 16 bases between. Those with chemo-refractory metastatic non-small-cell lung cancer were treated with focal radiation combined with CTLA-4 blockade using ipilimumab. TCRdb's table, derived via immunoSEQ multiplex PCR, lists solely in-frame clones and lacks some. The repertoire has some 64,000 clones, less than 85% of them found once; the top ten carry about a sixth. The origin of this receptor is a human donor with non-small cell lung cancer whose response to radiotherapy plus ipilimumab could not be evaluated. Some clones in this sample may be carry-over from other donors' samples. This chain connects TRBV18 to TRBJ1-2; a possible D gene is TRBD1 (5 bases). Here the sequenced sample was peripheral blood, taken from a patient treated with radiotherapy plus ipilimumab. The chain's CDR3 is CASSLAGYGGYTF. The CDR3, as DNA: TGTGCCAGCTCCCTCGCAGGGTACGGCGGCTACACCTTC.